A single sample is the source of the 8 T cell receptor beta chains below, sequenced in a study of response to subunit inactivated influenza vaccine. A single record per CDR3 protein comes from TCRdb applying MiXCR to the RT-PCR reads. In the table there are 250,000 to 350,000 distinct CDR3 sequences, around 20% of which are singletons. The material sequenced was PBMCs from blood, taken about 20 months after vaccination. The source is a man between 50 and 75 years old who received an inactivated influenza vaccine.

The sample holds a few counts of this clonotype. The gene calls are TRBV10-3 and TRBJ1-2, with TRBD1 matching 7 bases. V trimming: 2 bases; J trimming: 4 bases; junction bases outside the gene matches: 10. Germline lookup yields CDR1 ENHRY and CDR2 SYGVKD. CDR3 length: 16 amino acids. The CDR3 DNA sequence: TGTGCCATCAGTGAGCGGGGACAGACCAACGGCTATGGCTACACCTTC. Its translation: CAISERGQTNGYGYTF.

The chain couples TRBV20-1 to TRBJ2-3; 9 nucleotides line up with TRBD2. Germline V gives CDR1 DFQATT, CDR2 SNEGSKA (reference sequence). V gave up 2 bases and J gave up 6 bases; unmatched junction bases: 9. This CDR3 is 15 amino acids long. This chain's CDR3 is CSARFLAGVGDTQYF. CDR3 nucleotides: TGCAGTGCTAGATTCTTAGCGGGAGTCGGTGATACGCAGTATTTT.

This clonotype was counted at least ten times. CDR3 amino acids: CASSPRRGQGDYGYTF. The DNA for the CDR3 is TGTGCCAGCTCACCTAGACGGGGACAGGGGGACTATGGCTACACCTTC. V and J are TRBV18 and TRBJ1-2, with 11 bases aligning to TRBD1. CDR1 is KGHSH and CDR2 is LQKENI in the germline V gene. This CDR3 region has 16 residues. Trimming cost V 3 bases and J 3 bases; bases outside gene matches: 6.

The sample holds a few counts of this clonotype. The CDR3 DNA is TGTGCCAGCACCGACGGGGGTAGCACAGATACGCAGTATTTT. Protein product: CASTDGGSTDTQYF. The chain combines TRBV6-2 or TRBV6-3 with TRBJ2-3, with D possibly being TRBD2 (6 bases). The V and J ends lost 7 bases and 0 bases respectively, with 11 bases between them. This CDR3 has 14 amino acids. Per the germline V gene, CDR1 is MNHEY and CDR2 is SVGEGT.

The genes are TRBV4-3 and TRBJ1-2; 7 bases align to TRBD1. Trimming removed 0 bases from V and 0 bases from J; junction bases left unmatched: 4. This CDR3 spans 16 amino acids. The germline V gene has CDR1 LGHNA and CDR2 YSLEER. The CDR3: CASSQESGGPNYGYTF. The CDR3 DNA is TGCGCCAGCAGCCAAGAATCAGGGGGGCCTAACTATGGCTACACCTTC.

The CDR3 protein is CASSFSYGIDYGYTF. CDR3 coding DNA: TGTGCCAGCAGCTTTTCCTATGGGATAGACTATGGCTACACCTTC. The V and J genes are TRBV7-9 and TRBJ1-2; D gene unclear. V was shortened by 3 bases and J by 3 bases, with 14 bases between the two germline ends. CDR1 and CDR2 (germline): SEHNR, FQNEAQ (reference sequence). The CDR3 covers 15 residues.

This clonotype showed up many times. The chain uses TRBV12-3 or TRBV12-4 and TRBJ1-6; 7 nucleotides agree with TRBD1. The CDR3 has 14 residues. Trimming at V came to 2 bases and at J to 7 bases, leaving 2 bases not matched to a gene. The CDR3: CASSLLTGNSPLHF. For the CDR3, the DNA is TGTGCCAGCAGTTTATTGACAGGGAATTCACCCCTCCACTTT.

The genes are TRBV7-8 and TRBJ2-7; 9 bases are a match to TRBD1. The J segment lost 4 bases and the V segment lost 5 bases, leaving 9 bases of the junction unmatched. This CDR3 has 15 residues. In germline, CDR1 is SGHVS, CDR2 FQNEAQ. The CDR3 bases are TGTGCCAGCAGCAAAACACCGGGACAGGGTTACGAGCAGTACTTC. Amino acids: CASSKTPGQGYEQYF.